This TCR beta chain was found in a study of blood T cell repertoires in COVID-19. For the study at large: T cells, B-cell-depleted T cells, or PBMCs supplied cDNA or gDNA.

Profiled with immunoSEQ multiplex PCR; TCRdb holds only in-frame clones, not every one. The sample shows about 100,000 clones, approximately 84% of them seen only once. The source material was peripheral blood. This receptor was identified in a human donor in a cohort sampled during active COVID-19.

CDR3 amino acids: CASGGSGYSLETQYF. The DNA of the CDR3 is TGTGCCAGCGGCGGGAGCGGGTACTCTCTAGAGACCCAGTACTTC. The rearrangement uses TRBV9 and TRBJ2-5; 7 positions agree with TRBD2. J gave up 4 bases and V 7 bases, and 13 bases lay outside the gene matches. The CDR3 covers 15 residues. Germline lookup yields CDR1 SGDLS and CDR2 YYNGEE. Full variable domain (outside the CDR3, taken from reference TRBV9 and TRBJ2-5): DSGVTQTPKHLITATGQRVTLRCSPRSGDLSVYWYQQSLDQGLQFLIQYYNGEERAKGNILERFSAQQFPDLHSELNLSSLELGDSALYFCASGGSGYSLETQYFGPGTRLLVL.